Listed here are 8 T cell receptor beta chains from one sample, sequenced in a study of neoadjuvant anti-PD-1 for oral cavity cancer. The table came from immunoSEQ multiplex PCR; TCRdb's copy has only in-frame clones and leaves some out. The table shows some 15,000 clones, with roughly 74% occurring only once. The specimen comprised PBMCs, sampled before nivolumab (anti-PD-1) treatment. These TCRs come from a person between 35 and 79 years old with oral cavity squamous cell carcinoma.

The rearrangement joins TRBV5-1 to TRBJ1-4; D unclear. Germline assignment: CDR1 SGHRS and CDR2 YFSETQ. The CDR3 contains 15 residues. V was clipped by 1 base and J by 0 bases, with 7 bases between them. CDR3 amino acids: CASSLYRPTNEKLFF. The CDR3 DNA sequence: TGCGCCAGCAGCTTGTACAGACCAACTAATGAAAAACTGTTTTTT.

The CDR3 region has the DNA TGTGCCAGCACTCAGCTAGCGGGGCACACAGATACGCAGTATTTT. Its protein product is CASTQLAGHTDTQYF. The V call is TRBV2, the J call TRBJ2-3; 9 positions agree with TRBD2. The CDR3 covers 15 residues. V gave up 7 bases and J gave up 2 bases; unmatched junction bases: 7. CDR1 SNHLY and CDR2 FYNNEI come from the germline V gene.

In DNA, the CDR3 is TGTGCCAGCAGTGACCTAGCGGGGGGGACAGATACGCAGTATTTT. Translation: CASSDLAGGTDTQYF. The chain employs TRBV6-4 and TRBJ2-3, with TRBD2 identical over 12 bases. After removal of 2 bases from V and 3 bases from J, the junction contained 0 bases not matched to a gene. Germline CDR1 and CDR2: MRHNA and SNTAGT. The CDR3 has 15 amino acids.

This clone was picked up one time. The V and J genes are TRBV27 and TRBJ1-2, with a possible D match to TRBD1 (5 bases). The germline gives CDR1 MNHEY, CDR2 SMNVEV (reference sequence). V lost 9 bases and J 3 bases, leaving 20 bases between the germline ends. The CDR3 totals 15 residues. For the CDR3, the DNA is TGTGCCAGTTCAACCGGGGCTTATCCCCACTATGGCTACACCTTC. Amino acid sequence: CASSTGAYPHYGYTF.

V and J are TRBV5-1 and TRBJ2-5; D remains ambiguous. Looked up from germline, CDR1 is SGHRS and CDR2 is YFSETQ. CDR3 size: 12 residues. V dropped 5 bases and J dropped 4 bases, with 9 bases sitting between them. The CDR3 loop is CASSYNAETQYF. Written as DNA, the CDR3 is TGCGCCAGCAGTTACAACGCAGAGACCCAGTACTTC.

The chain couples TRBV28 to TRBJ1-2; D perhaps matches TRBD1 (6 bases). There are 14 residues in the CDR3. Germline values: CDR1 MDHEN, CDR2 SYDVKM. The germline V and J ends were trimmed by 6 bases and 4 bases, with 15 bases remaining between them. DNA for the CDR3: TGTGCCAGCAGGGGAGGGGGTATCGGCTATGGCTACACCTTC. Translating it yields CASRGGGIGYGYTF.

The chain carries TRBV7-6 and TRBJ1-4; possible D gene TRBD1, 5 bases. This CDR3 has 15 residues. Germline loops: CDR1 SGHVS, CDR2 FNYEAQ. Deletions cut 5 bases from V and 6 bases from J, with 16 bases between. The CDR3 nucleotides are TGTGCCAGCAGCGCACAGGAGGCGGCGTATGAAAAACTGTTTTTT. Protein: CASSAQEAAYEKLFF.

This clone was observed once. The J gene is TRBJ2-2, the V gene TRBV5-1; a weak D match, TRBD2 (5 bases). The CDR3 loop spans 15 amino acids. V lost 7 bases, J lost 0 bases, and 13 bases lay in between. Per germline, CDR1 SGHRS and CDR2 YFSETQ. Here the CDR3 DNA reads TGCGCCAGCTTTAAAGCGGTACCGAACACCGGGGAGCTGTTTTTT. Residues: CASFKAVPNTGELFF.